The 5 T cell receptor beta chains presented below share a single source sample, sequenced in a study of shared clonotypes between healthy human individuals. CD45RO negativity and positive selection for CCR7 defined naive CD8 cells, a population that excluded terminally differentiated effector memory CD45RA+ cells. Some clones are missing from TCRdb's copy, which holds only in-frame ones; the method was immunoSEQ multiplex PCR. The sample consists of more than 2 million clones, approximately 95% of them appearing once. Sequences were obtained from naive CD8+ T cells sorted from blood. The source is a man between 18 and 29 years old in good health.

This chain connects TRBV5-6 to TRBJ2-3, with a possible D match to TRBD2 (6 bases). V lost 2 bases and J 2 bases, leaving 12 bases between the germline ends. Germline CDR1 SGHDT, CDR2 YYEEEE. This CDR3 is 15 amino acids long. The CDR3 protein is CASSFTTRNTDTQYF. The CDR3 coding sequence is TGTGCCAGCAGCTTCACGACTAGGAACACAGATACGCAGTATTTT.

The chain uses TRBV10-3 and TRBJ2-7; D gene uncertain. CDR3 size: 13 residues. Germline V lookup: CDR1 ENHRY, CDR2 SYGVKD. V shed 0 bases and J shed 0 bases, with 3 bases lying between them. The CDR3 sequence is CAISESASYEQYF. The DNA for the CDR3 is TGTGCCATCAGTGAGTCGGCCTCCTACGAGCAGTACTTC.

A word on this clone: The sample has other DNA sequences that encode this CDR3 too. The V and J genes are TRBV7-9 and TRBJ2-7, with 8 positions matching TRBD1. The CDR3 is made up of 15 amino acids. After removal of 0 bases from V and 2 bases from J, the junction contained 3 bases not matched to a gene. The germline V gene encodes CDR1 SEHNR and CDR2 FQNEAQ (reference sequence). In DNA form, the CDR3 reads TGTGCCAGCAGCTTAGCACAGGGGGAAACCTACGAGCAGTACTTC. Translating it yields CASSLAQGETYEQYF.

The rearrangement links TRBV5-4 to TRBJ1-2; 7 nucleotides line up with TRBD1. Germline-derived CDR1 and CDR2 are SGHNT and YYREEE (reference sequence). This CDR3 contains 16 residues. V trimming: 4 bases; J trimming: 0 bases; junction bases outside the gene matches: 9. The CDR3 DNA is TGTGCCAGCAGCGACGACAGGGACCTAGCTAACTATGGCTACACCTTC. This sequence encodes CASSDDRDLANYGYTF.

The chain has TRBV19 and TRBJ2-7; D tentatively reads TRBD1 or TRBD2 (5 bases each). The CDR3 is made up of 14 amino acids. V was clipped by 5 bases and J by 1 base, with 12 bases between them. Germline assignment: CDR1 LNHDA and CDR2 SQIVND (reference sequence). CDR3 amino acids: CASSGLGASYEQYF. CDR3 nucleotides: TGTGCCAGTAGTGGACTCGGGGCTTCCTACGAGCAGTACTTC.